The rows below give T cell receptor beta chains drawn from one sample of a study of cytomegalovirus exposure and HLA in healthy donors. Libraries were prepared by immunoSEQ multiplex PCR; TCRdb keeps only in-frame clonotypes and omits some of them. The table records approximately 150,000 clones, approximately 80% of them present only once. The source material was PBMCs. The receptors derive from a woman aged 40-49 years in good health and CMV-seropositive. Both conserved end residues are part of each CDR3. D genes are given only for firm matches. Clone size, where shown, is once, few, many, or a class for clones that have expanded.

cdr3_aa	cdr3_nt	clone_size	d_call	j_call	v_call
CASSRGQMNTEAFF	TGTGCCAGCAGCCGCGGACAGATGAACACTGAAGCTTTCTTT	-	-	TRBJ1-1	TRBV5-4
CASSFRGEGSSGNTIYF	TGCGCCAGCAGCTTTCGGGGGGAGGGATCGTCTGGAAACACCATATATTTT	few	-	TRBJ1-3	TRBV5-1
CASRPGAHNSPLHF	TGTGCCAGTAGGCCAGGGGCCCATAATTCACCCCTCCACTTT	-	-	TRBJ1-6	TRBV19
CASSATGGASSTEAFF	TGTGCCAGTAGTGCTACAGGGGGCGCGTCGAGCACTGAAGCTTTCTTT	few	TRBD1	TRBJ1-1	TRBV19
CASSLAPASYRSDEQFF	TGTGCCAGCAGCTTAGCCCCGGCTAGTTATCGTTCGGATGAGCAGTTCTTC	-	-	TRBJ2-1	TRBV7-9
CATSVFHRGGTDTQYF	TGTGCCACCAGCGTGTTTCACCGAGGAGGCACAGATACGCAGTATTTT	-	-	TRBJ2-3	TRBV15
CASSPPPQYTEAFF	TGTGCCAGCAGCCCGCCCCCACAGTACACTGAAGCTTTCTTT	few	-	TRBJ1-1	TRBV7-9
CATSLPLSSYEQYF	TGTGCCACCAGCCTCCCCCTTAGCTCCTACGAGCAGTACTTC	-	-	TRBJ2-7	TRBV15
CASSHRGGAEAFF	TGCGCCAGCAGCCATCGGGGGGGGGCCGAAGCTTTCTTT	-	-	TRBJ1-1	TRBV4-3
CASSPWGGESNTGELFF	TGCGCCAGCAGCCCCTGGGGGGGGGAATCGAACACCGGGGAGCTGTTTTTT	-	TRBD2	TRBJ2-2	TRBV5-1
CASSQVVAGQGPGELFF	TGCGCCAGCAGCCAAGTAGTAGCGGGACAGGGCCCCGGGGAGCTGTTTTTT	-	-	TRBJ2-2	TRBV4-1
CASSSRLAGDTDTQYF	TGTGCCAGCAGCTCCCGACTAGCGGGAGACACAGATACGCAGTATTTT	-	TRBD2	TRBJ2-3	TRBV7-8
CASSQGAGGRPYEQYF	TGTGCCAGCAGCCAAGGCGCCGGGGGGAGGCCCTACGAGCAGTACTTC	-	TRBD2	TRBJ2-7	TRBV7-8
CASSERNTEAFF	TGTGCCAGCAGTGAACGGAACACTGAAGCTTTCTTT	-	-	TRBJ1-1	TRBV2
CASNPGGTLGSEAFF	TGTGCCAGCAACCCGGGGGGCACCCTTGGGTCTGAAGCTTTCTTT	-	-	TRBJ1-1	TRBV5-8